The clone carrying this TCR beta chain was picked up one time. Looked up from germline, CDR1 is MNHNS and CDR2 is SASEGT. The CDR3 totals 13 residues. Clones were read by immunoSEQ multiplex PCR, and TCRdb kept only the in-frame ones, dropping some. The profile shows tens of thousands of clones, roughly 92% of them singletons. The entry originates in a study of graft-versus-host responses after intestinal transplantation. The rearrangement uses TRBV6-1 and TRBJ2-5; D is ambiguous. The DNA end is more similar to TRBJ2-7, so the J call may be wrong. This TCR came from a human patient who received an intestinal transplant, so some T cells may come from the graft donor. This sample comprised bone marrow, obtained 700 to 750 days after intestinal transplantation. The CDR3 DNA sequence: TGTGCCAGCGGCTCGGAACTGACCTACGAGCAGTACTTC. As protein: CASGSELTYEQYF.